The clone carrying this TCR beta chain was observed a few times. Its antigen is unidentified. These data come from a study of cytomegalovirus exposure and HLA in healthy donors. The PCR contained 60 Vbeta and 13 Jbeta primers. Here immunoSEQ multiplex PCR was the method, and the copy in TCRdb shows in-frame clones only, minus some. The top ten hold 1.4% to 1.5% of the sample, which has around 180,000 clones, 77% seen once. Broader study findings: Analysis was performed later, and it showed HLA-associated TCR beta chains to be more clonally expanded than equally common others. Productive rates of about 90% or about 30% were seen for most TCR beta V segments in an earlier analysis. Analysis was carried out at a later point, and it linked a missense DCLRE1C variant to TCR beta V- and J-gene trimming.

Trimming took 4 bases from V and 6 from J, leaving 16 bases between them. The germline V gene has CDR1 MNHEY and CDR2 SMNVEV (reference sequence). CDR3 length: 14 residues. The chain couples TRBV27 to TRBJ2-7; D is uncertain. Material for sequencing was PBMCs. The receptor was derived from a woman in her twenties or thirties in good health and CMV-seropositive. This CDR3 reads CASSSPTFLGEQYF. DNA for the CDR3: TGTGCCAGCAGTTCCCCGACATTTTTAGGCGAGCAGTACTTC.